Below, 23 T cell receptor beta chains from the same sample are listed, as sequenced in a study of a mutant IDH1 vaccine in newly diagnosed glioma. Time point: week 23, last vaccination. Each dose delivered 300 ug of mutant IDH1 20-mer peptide subcutaneously with imiquimod. Their antigens are not known. The table came from immunoSEQ multiplex PCR; TCRdb's copy has only in-frame clones and leaves some out. This sample yields tens of thousands of clones, of which 80% are seen a single time; roughly 6% belongs to the top ten. The sample was PBMCs, taken from a glioma patient whose treatment included an IDH1 peptide vaccine. These receptors were collected from a man aged 40-49 years with glioma.

This clone was counted between two and nine times. The same CDR3 can be traced to other DNA sequences in this sample. The chain recombines TRBV29-1 with TRBJ1-5, with unresolved D. The length of the CDR3 is 12 residues. Trimming cost V 4 bases and J 3 bases, with 7 bases left between them. Germline V gene data show CDR1 as SQVTM and CDR2 as ANQGSEA. Here the CDR3 DNA reads TGCAGCGTTGGTGGGTTCAATCAGCCCCAGCATTTT. Amino acid sequence: CSVGGFNQPQHF.

The chain couples TRBV6-1 to TRBJ1-4; 8 positions match TRBD1. The germline V gene encodes CDR1 MNHNS and CDR2 SASEGT. V shed 6 bases and J 7 bases; nucleotides not matched to a gene: 4. The CDR3 extends over 13 amino acids. CDR3 in DNA: TGTGCCAGCAGCCGAGACAGGGGTGAAAAACTGTTTTTT. Protein sequence: CASSRDRGEKLFF.

V gene TRBV15 combines with J gene TRBJ2-1; D not certain. From germline, CDR1 is LNHNV and CDR2 YYDKDF (reference sequence). This CDR3 has 14 amino acids. V lost 5 bases and J lost 2, with 10 bases in between. The CDR3 reads CATSLDSAYNEQFF. DNA of the CDR3: TGTGCCACCAGCCTTGATTCTGCCTACAATGAGCAGTTCTTC.

The chain joins TRBV11-2 to TRBJ2-5, with D tentatively TRBD1 (6 bases). The germline CDR1 and CDR2 sequences are SGHAT and FQNNGV. Trimming cost V 4 bases and J 7 bases, with 22 bases left between them. The CDR3 has 16 amino acids. Here the CDR3 reads CASSSHRDTQGATQYF. For the CDR3, the DNA is TGTGCCAGCAGCTCCCACCGGGACACCCAGGGCGCGACCCAGTACTTC.

The J gene is TRBJ1-2, the V gene TRBV19; unclear D gene. Trimming took 0 bases from V and 8 from J, leaving 13 bases between them. CDR1 LNHDA and CDR2 SQIVND come from the germline V gene (reference sequence). The length of the CDR3 is 14 residues. The CDR3 nucleotides read TGTGCCAGTAGTATAGAGGCCGGGTTCTACGGCTACACCTTC. Translation: CASSIEAGFYGYTF.

This chain uses TRBV6-5 with TRBJ2-2; possibly TRBD2 for D (5 bases). From germline, CDR1 is MNHEY and CDR2 SVGAGI. There are 13 residues in the CDR3. Trimming removed 6 bases at V and 7 bases at J, with 12 bases between. CDR3 nucleotide sequence: TGTGCCAGCAGCCCCCTCACTAGCGGGGAGCTGTTTTTT. It yields the protein CASSPLTSGELFF.

The chain combines TRBV29-1 with TRBJ1-2, with D hard to call. There are 14 residues in the CDR3. V lost 6 bases to trimming and J lost 4 bases, with 18 bases between them. Per the germline V gene, CDR1 is SQVTM and CDR2 is ANQGSEA. The CDR3 sequence is CSVVPQKEPYGYTF. CDR3 DNA: TGCAGCGTAGTACCTCAAAAGGAACCCTATGGCTACACCTTC.

This chain joins TRBV4-1 and TRBJ1-5, with TRBD1 identical over 7 bases. The CDR3 consists of 13 residues. CDR1 is MGHRA, CDR2 YSYEKL, per germline. The V segment lost 0 bases and the J segment 13 bases; nucleotides outside the gene matches: 6. CDR3 sequence (DNA): TGCGCCAGCAGCCAAGATGGACAGGCCGATCAGCATTTT. Protein sequence: CASSQDGQADQHF.

This clone appeared a few times. This chain uses TRBV7-8 with TRBJ1-4; D not certain. Trimming removed 4 bases from V and 6 bases from J, with 15 bases in between. CDR3 length equals 15 residues. CDR1 is SGHVS and CDR2 is FQNEAQ in the germline V gene. The CDR3 sequence: CASSSDPRPDEKLFF. The CDR3, as DNA: TGTGCCAGCAGCTCCGATCCTAGACCGGATGAAAAACTGTTTTTT.

The chain recombines TRBV5-1 with TRBJ2-3, with 7 bases fitting TRBD2. Losses at the gene ends were 4 bases for V and 0 bases for J; bases not matched to a gene: 5. CDR1 SGHRS and CDR2 YFSETQ come from the germline V gene. The CDR3 is 15 amino acids. CDR3 sequence reads: CASSLSGLSTDTQYF. The CDR3 DNA is TGCGCCAGCAGCCTTAGCGGGCTTAGCACAGATACGCAGTATTTT. The whole variable domain, filled in from reference TRBV5-1 and TRBJ2-3, reads KAGVTQTPRYLIKTRGQQVTLSCSPISGHRSVSWYQQTPGQGLQFLFEYFSETQRNKGNFPGRFSGRQFSNSRSEMNVSTLELGDSALYLCASSLSGLSTDTQYFGPGTRLTVL.

This chain links TRBV2 with TRBJ1-5, with 7 bases that match TRBD1. Trimming at V came to 6 bases and at J to 3 bases, leaving 5 bases not matched to a gene. The CDR3 totals 14 residues. The V gene's germline CDR1 is SNHLY and CDR2 FYNNEI. CDR3 nucleotide sequence: TGTGCCAGCAGCATTGAGGGGGCCAATCAGCCCCAGCATTTT. It yields the protein CASSIEGANQPQHF.

The chain recombines TRBV9 with TRBJ2-6, with 7 positions matching TRBD1. V lost 0 bases to trimming and J lost 2 bases; unmatched junction nucleotides: 8. Looked up from germline, CDR1 is SGDLS and CDR2 is YYNGEE. CDR3 length: 18 residues. DNA for the CDR3: TGTGCCAGCAGCGTAGGCACGGCTACAGGGGCTGGGGCCAACGTCCTGACTTTC. Protein sequence: CASSVGTATGAGANVLTF.

The chain is built from TRBV6-5 and TRBJ1-2; D may be TRBD1 (5 bases). CDR3 size: 12 residues. Per germline, CDR1 MNHEY and CDR2 SVGAGI. With 1 base removed from V and 6 bases from J, the gap between germline ends came to 6 bases. This CDR3 is CASSYWGNGYTF. The CDR3 coding sequence is TGTGCCAGCAGTTACTGGGGGAATGGCTACACCTTC.

J is TRBJ2-3 and V is TRBV12-5, with D unresolved. The CDR3 length is 12 residues. V lost 5 bases and J 4 bases, leaving 7 bases between the germline ends. From germline, CDR1 is LGHNT and CDR2 FRNRAP. CDR3 loop: CASGRTADTQYF. The CDR3 DNA reads as TGTGCTAGTGGTCGTACGGCAGATACGCAGTATTTT.

The chain couples TRBV6-5 to TRBJ1-6; possibly TRBD1 for D (5 bases). Trimming took off 0 bases at V and 10 bases at J, with 10 bases between the two ends. The CDR3 consists of 14 residues. Germline assignment: CDR1 MNHEY and CDR2 SVGAGI. CDR3: CASSYSGRGSPLHF. Here the CDR3 DNA reads TGTGCCAGCAGTTACTCGGGGAGGGGATCACCCCTCCACTTT.

This clone was counted once. V is TRBV5-1 and J is TRBJ1-2; unclear D gene. From germline, CDR1 is SGHRS and CDR2 YFSETQ. V was clipped by 0 bases and J by 7 bases, with 16 bases between them. There are 15 residues in the CDR3. CDR3 in DNA: TGCGCCAGCAGCTTGGGAGCGGGGTTGGTCTCTGGCTACACCTTC. Translated: CASSLGAGLVSGYTF.

The gene calls are TRBV4-2 and TRBJ2-1; 7 positions match TRBD1. The ends lost 4 bases at V and 6 bases at J; junction bases unmatched: 12. CDR3 size: 16 residues. Germline values: CDR1 LGHNA, CDR2 YNFKEQ. The CDR3 loop is CASSLDPGQRSNEQFF. The CDR3 coding sequence is TGTGCCAGCAGCCTTGACCCGGGACAGCGAAGCAATGAGCAGTTCTTC.

This clone has a handful of counts. The chain has TRBV19 and TRBJ1-1; 11 bases agree with TRBD1. CDR3 size: 15 residues. V gave up 5 bases and J gave up 4 bases; unmatched junction bases: 6. CDR1 and CDR2 from the germline V gene are LNHDA and SQIVND (reference sequence). CDR3 sequence reads: CASSFTGTGGTEAFF. For the CDR3, the DNA is TGTGCCAGTAGTTTTACCGGGACAGGGGGCACTGAAGCTTTCTTT.

CDR3 sequence: CAGGAETQYF. The DNA for the CDR3 is TGTGCCGGGGGGGCGGAGACCCAGTACTTC. The chain uses TRBV30 and TRBJ2-5; possible D gene TRBD2, 7 bases. The CDR3 covers 10 residues. Germline-derived CDR1 and CDR2 are GTSNPN and SVGIG (reference sequence). With 8 bases removed from V and 5 bases from J, the gap between germline ends came to 9 bases. Filled out from reference TRBV30 and TRBJ2-5, the complete variable domain reads SQTIHQWPATLVQPVGSPLSLECTVEGTSNPNLYWYRQAAGRGLQLLFYSVGIGQISSEVPQNLSASRPQDRQFILSSKKLLLSDSGFYLCAGGAETQYFGPGTRLLVL.

The CDR3 sequence: CASRASGVNEQFF. In nucleotides, the CDR3 is TGCGCCAGCAGGGCATCAGGGGTCAATGAGCAGTTCTTC. V gene TRBV4-1 combines with J gene TRBJ2-1; a weak D match, TRBD1 (6 bases). Germline V lookup: CDR1 MGHRA, CDR2 YSYEKL. Trimming took off 6 bases at V and 6 bases at J, with 12 bases between the two ends. This CDR3 is 13 amino acids long.

This chain connects TRBV23-1 to TRBJ2-7; TRBD1 might be the D (6 bases). TRBV23-1 is assigned to the ORF class and has an uncertain function. The CDR3 is 18 residues long. V lost 4 bases and J 4 bases, leaving 26 bases between the germline ends. The CDR3 region is CASSPPMEDSPSLYEQYF. The CDR3 DNA is TGCGCCAGCAGTCCCCCGATGGAGGACAGTCCGTCGTTGTACGAGCAGTACTTC.

The chain links TRBV5-4 to TRBJ1-2; 7 nucleotides agree with TRBD1. Looked up from germline, CDR1 is SGHNT and CDR2 is YYREEE (reference sequence). J lost 7 bases, V lost 0 bases, and 9 bases had no gene match. CDR3 length: 15 residues. The CDR3: CASSLGQGWAGGYTF. The DNA of the CDR3 is TGTGCCAGCAGCTTGGGACAGGGCTGGGCGGGTGGCTACACCTTC.

The chain has TRBV4-1 and TRBJ2-7, with 11 bases matching TRBD2. This CDR3 contains 17 residues. Per the germline V gene, CDR1 is MGHRA and CDR2 is YSYEKL. Unmatched junction bases numbered 5, after V lost 1 base and J lost 0 bases. CDR3 DNA sequence: TGCGCCAGCAGCCAAGTTTCCGGGACTAGCGGCTCCTACGAGCAGTACTTC. Encoded protein: CASSQVSGTSGSYEQYF.